A selection of T cell receptor beta chains follows, all from one sample in a study of cytomegalovirus exposure and HLA in healthy donors. Generated by immunoSEQ multiplex PCR, the TCRdb table keeps only in-frame clones and is missing some. This sample yields some 140,000 clones, of which 75% to 85% are seen a single time; roughly 5.3% belongs to the top ten. Sample: PBMCs. These receptors all come from a woman aged 40 to 49 in good health and CMV-seropositive. Each CDR3 is given with its conserved first and last residue. Fields, in order: V gene, J gene, D gene, clone size, CDR3 protein, CDR3 DNA. A D gene is named only where the DNA matches it firmly. Clone size is not always given. Where it is, it says once, few, many or a class for expanded clones.

>TRBV5-1|TRBJ1-1|NA|few
CASSLAASTEAFF
TGCGCCAGCAGCTTGGCCGCTAGCACTGAAGCTTTCTTT
>TRBV28|TRBJ2-4|NA|NA
CASSVLSGAKNIQYF
TGTGCCAGCAGCGTACTATCGGGAGCCAAAAACATTCAGTACTTC
>TRBV27|TRBJ2-3|NA|NA
CASRRPERSDTQYF
TGTGCCAGCAGGCGGCCGGAACGGTCAGATACGCAGTATTTT
>TRBV30|TRBJ2-7|TRBD2|NA
CAWTLGLAGGHDEQYF
TGTGCCTGGACTTTGGGACTAGCGGGAGGGCACGACGAGCAGTACTTC
>TRBV7-8|TRBJ2-1|TRBD2|NA
CASSYTSGRASSYNEQFF
TGTGCCAGCAGCTATACTAGCGGGAGGGCGAGCTCCTACAATGAGCAGTTCTTC
>TRBV19|TRBJ2-7|TRBD2|NA
CASSSRTGGYEQYF
TGTGCCAGTAGTAGCCGGACGGGAGGCTACGAGCAGTACTTC
>TRBV18|TRBJ1-2|NA|NA
CASSHRAGSDGYTF
TGTGCCAGCTCACACCGGGCGGGGTCCGATGGCTACACCTTC
>TRBV27|TRBJ2-5|NA|NA
CASSLSGAETQYF
TGTGCCAGCAGTTTATCGGGGGCGGAGACCCAGTACTTC
>TRBV6-5|TRBJ2-5|TRBD2|NA
CASNGLAGETQYF
TGTGCCAGCAATGGACTAGCGGGAGAGACCCAGTACTTC
>TRBV21-1|TRBJ2-7|NA|NA
CASSKRTATYEQYF
TGTGCCAGCAGCAAACGGACAGCTACCTACGAGCAGTACTTC